Below are 21 T cell receptor beta chains sequenced from a single sample in a study of OX40 agonist ivuxolimab in advanced cancers. Here immunoSEQ multiplex PCR was the method, and the copy in TCRdb shows in-frame clones only, minus some. Of approximately 100,000 clones listed, 90% are singletons. The sequencing here drew on CD4+ or CD8+ T cells sorted from blood, taken in a trial of the OX40 agonist ivuxolimab. These receptors were obtained from an adult with an advanced solid tumor such as melanoma, head and neck, liver or kidney cancer.

This clone was counted between two and nine times. This chain uses TRBV28 with TRBJ2-7, with 7 bases that match TRBD2. Germline V gene sequence: CDR1 MDHEN, CDR2 SYDVKM. Trimming cost V 5 bases and J 0 bases; bases outside gene matches: 13. This CDR3 spans 17 amino acids. This CDR3 is CASSLGRGSESSYEQYF. The DNA of the CDR3 is TGTGCCAGCAGTCTGGGGCGGGGGTCAGAGAGCTCCTACGAGCAGTACTTC.

In its sample, this clone was seen a few times. The chain combines TRBV15 with TRBJ1-2; D is possibly TRBD1 (5 bases). With 1 base removed from V and 10 bases from J, the gap between germline ends came to 22 bases. CDR1 and CDR2 (germline): LNHNV, YYDKDF (reference sequence). The CDR3 is 16 amino acids. This CDR3 is CATSRGGANDVAPYTF. The CDR3 region has the DNA TGTGCCACCAGCAGAGGAGGGGCCAATGACGTTGCCCCCTACACCTTC.

This chain uses TRBV7-2 with TRBJ2-7, with 9 bases lining up with TRBD1. CDR1 and CDR2 (germline): SGHTA, FQGNSA. With V trimmed by 5 bases and J by 2 bases, 4 bases remained unmatched. This CDR3 has 14 amino acids. In DNA, the CDR3 is TGTGCCAGCAGCACGACAGGGGGACCCTACGAGCAGTACTTC. Translation gives CASSTTGGPYEQYF.

V and J are TRBV28 and TRBJ1-2; TRBD1 agrees at 10 bases. Trimming at V came to 6 bases and at J to 4 bases, leaving 5 bases not matched to a gene. The CDR3 has 14 residues. Germline-derived CDR1 and CDR2 are MDHEN and SYDVKM. CDR3 coding DNA: TGTGCCAGCAGGGGGAGGGACAGGGGCTATGGCTACACCTTC. This sequence encodes CASRGRDRGYGYTF.

This sequence joins TRBV10-3 and TRBJ2-5; 8 bases are shared with TRBD1. The germline V gene encodes CDR1 ENHRY and CDR2 SYGVKD. The CDR3 covers 15 residues. V shed 7 bases and J 1 base; nucleotides not matched to a gene: 8. The CDR3 coding sequence is TGTGCCATCAATGCCGGGACAGGAGGCCAAGAGACCCAGTACTTC. It codes for CAINAGTGGQETQYF.

The rearrangement links TRBV14 to TRBJ2-4; no reliable D call. CDR1 is SGHDN and CDR2 is FVKESK in the germline V gene. This CDR3 is built from 14 residues. V was cut by 4 bases and J by 6 bases, with 13 bases left in between. In nucleotides, the CDR3 is TGTGCCAGCAGCCCTTTAGGGCCAGGAAACATTCAGTACTTC. This gives the protein CASSPLGPGNIQYF.

This rearrangement joins TRBV11-2 to TRBJ2-7, with D perhaps matching TRBD1 or TRBD2 (6 bases each). V lost 3 bases, J lost 3 bases, and 12 bases lay in between. The CDR3 is 14 residues long. The germline CDR1 and CDR2 sequences are SGHAT and FQNNGV. This CDR3 is CASSFWGAVYEQYF. CDR3 bases: TGTGCCAGCAGCTTCTGGGGGGCTGTCTACGAGCAGTACTTC.

This chain connects TRBV6-5 to TRBJ1-1; 10 nucleotides line up with TRBD1. The CDR3 contains 15 residues. Trimming at V came to 4 bases and at J to 4 bases, leaving 6 bases not matched to a gene. Germline CDR1 and CDR2: MNHEY and SVGAGI. The CDR3 spells CASSSGQGRATEAFF. Written as DNA, the CDR3 is TGTGCCAGCAGTTCGGGACAGGGGAGGGCCACTGAAGCTTTCTTT.

The CDR3 nucleotides read TGTGCCAGCAGCTTAATGGGCGGGAGCTCCTACAATGAGCAGTTCTTC. Its protein is CASSLMGGSSYNEQFF. This chain joins TRBV7-3 and TRBJ2-1, with TRBD2 matching 7 bases. V lost 1 base and J lost 0; bases outside the gene matches: 3. This CDR3 comprises 16 residues. Germline assignment: CDR1 SGHTA and CDR2 FQGTGA.

The chain couples TRBV5-1 to TRBJ2-7, with TRBD2 as a possible D gene (5 bases). This CDR3 region has 12 residues. V gave up 3 bases and J gave up 4 bases, with 8 bases separating them. Germline V CDR1 and CDR2: SGHRS, YFSETQ. Here the CDR3 reads CASSSEGYEQYF. The CDR3 region has the DNA TGCGCCAGCAGCTCCGAGGGTTACGAGCAGTACTTC.

The chain employs TRBV11-1 and TRBJ2-7; D gene uncertain. Germline lookup yields CDR1 SGHAT and CDR2 FQDESV (reference sequence). V lost 2 bases to trimming and J lost 4 bases, with 6 bases between them. The CDR3 loop spans 12 amino acids. The CDR3 spells CASSLFQYEQYF. The CDR3 DNA sequence: TGTGCCAGCAGCTTATTCCAGTACGAGCAGTACTTC.

The chain is built from TRBV6-1 and TRBJ1-1, with D unclear. Germline V lookup: CDR1 MNHNS, CDR2 SASEGT. The CDR3 runs to 15 residues. Trimming left V 0 bases short and J 4 bases short, with 12 bases between. The CDR3 DNA reads TGTGCCAGCAGTGAAGCGAGGGCCCAGAGCACTGAAGCTTTCTTT. Amino acids: CASSEARAQSTEAFF.

This chain links TRBV15 with TRBJ2-3; D not resolved. The CDR3 loop spans 13 amino acids. V was cut by 8 bases and J by 1 base, with 10 bases left in between. Germline V gives CDR1 LNHNV, CDR2 YYDKDF (reference sequence). The CDR3 spells CATGPLGTDTQYF. The CDR3 DNA is TGTGCCACCGGACCGCTCGGCACAGATACGCAGTATTTT.

In DNA, the CDR3 is TGTGCCAGCTCACCAAGACAGGGGGCCGAACGCTACACCTTC. Amino acids: CASSPRQGAERYTF. The chain recombines TRBV18 with TRBJ1-2, with 10 positions matching TRBD1. The CDR3 runs to 14 residues. J lost 9 bases, V lost 2 bases, and 6 bases had no gene match. From germline, CDR1 is KGHSH and CDR2 LQKENI.

The chain carries TRBV7-9 and TRBJ2-7; 10 bases are a match to TRBD1. Germline values: CDR1 SEHNR, CDR2 FQNEAQ (reference sequence). This CDR3 spans 16 amino acids. V lost 4 bases and J lost 6; bases outside the gene matches: 12. The CDR3 DNA reads as TGTGCCAGCAGCTGGATGACAGGGGGCAATAATTTCGAGCAGTACTTC. Translated: CASSWMTGGNNFEQYF.

The V gene is TRBV6-1, the J gene TRBJ1-1, with 7 positions matching TRBD1. The CDR3 loop spans 15 amino acids. J gave up 1 base and V 4 bases, and 6 bases lay outside the gene matches. Germline loops: CDR1 MNHNS, CDR2 SASEGT. The CDR3 nucleotides are TGTGCCAGCAGTGGGCCAGGGGGGCGGAACACTGAAGCTTTCTTT. Translation gives CASSGPGGRNTEAFF.

The sample holds a few counts of this clone. This chain joins TRBV10-3 and TRBJ2-3; no reliable D call. V lost 0 bases, J lost 5 bases, and 3 bases lay in between. Germline V CDR1 and CDR2: ENHRY, SYGVKD. The CDR3 runs 12 residues. CDR3 region: CAISESEDTQYF. The CDR3 DNA reads TGTGCCATCAGTGAGTCGGAAGATACGCAGTATTTT.

This sequence joins TRBV7-6 and TRBJ2-7; a weak D match, TRBD1 (6 bases). Germline CDR1 SGHVS, CDR2 FNYEAQ. Trimming stripped 5 bases from V and 3 bases from J, with 23 bases between. CDR3 length equals 17 residues. This CDR3 is CASSALRRGGPFYEQYF. In DNA, the CDR3 is TGTGCCAGCAGCGCTCTCCGGCGTGGGGGCCCCTTCTACGAGCAGTACTTC.

The chain joins TRBV11-2 to TRBJ2-2; no firm D call. Germline V lookup: CDR1 SGHAT, CDR2 FQNNGV. The CDR3 is 18 residues long. V was cut by 5 bases and J by 4 bases, with 23 bases left in between. CDR3 sequence reads: CASSRSASSLSGTGELFF. DNA of the CDR3: TGTGCCAGCAGCCGTTCTGCTTCCTCGCTATCCGGCACCGGGGAGCTGTTTTTT.

The rearrangement links TRBV4-1 to TRBJ1-1, with TRBD1 as a possible D gene (5 bases). V was pared by 7 bases and J by 1 base, with 16 bases between. Germline V gene lookup returns CDR1 MGHRA and CDR2 YSYEKL. CDR3 size: 15 residues. The CDR3: CASNPGRGENTEAFF. The CDR3 DNA is TGCGCCAGCAACCCGGGCCGGGGGGAGAACACTGAAGCTTTCTTT.

The genes are TRBV18 and TRBJ1-1; no clear D gene. Looked up from germline, CDR1 is KGHSH and CDR2 is LQKENI. CDR3 length: 14 amino acids. V gave up 0 bases and J gave up 0 bases, with 5 bases separating them. The CDR3 protein is CASSPPLVNTEAFF. The CDR3 bases are TGTGCCAGCTCACCACCCCTTGTGAACACTGAAGCTTTCTTT.